The source of this TCR beta chain is a study of blood T cell repertoires in COVID-19. Study in general: Collection of acute and convalescent COVID-19 samples took place in the United States, Italy and Spain.

The V end was cut by 6 bases, the J end by 10 bases, with 10 bases between. There are 11 residues in the CDR3. Original handling: The assay estimated nucleated cells by amplifying reference gene primers. Some clones are missing from TCRdb's copy, which holds only in-frame ones; the method was immunoSEQ multiplex PCR. Clone size and V and J calls were adopted from that table, with D and trimming inferred from the DNA. Of approximately 260,000 clones in the sample, roughly 84% were seen once. The origin of this receptor is a woman aged 40 to 49 with active or convalescent COVID-19. The sample comprised peripheral blood. The V and J genes are TRBV12-3 or TRBV12-4 and TRBJ2-1; maybe TRBD1 (6 bases). CDR3 residues: CASRRTEEQFF. The CDR3 DNA sequence: TGTGCCAGCAGACGGACAGAGGAGCAGTTCTTC.